The T cell receptor beta chain under discussion was sequenced for a study of regulatory T cells in long-lasting Graves disease. iRepertoire HTBI primers and Arm-PCR of CDR3 regions built TCR beta libraries. TCRdb re-derived calls from the multiplex PCR reads in MiXCR, one entry per CDR3 protein. The sample includes roughly 410,000 distinct CDR3 sequences, approximately 15% of them seen just once. Study findings and constraints: The study examined only peripheral blood, not thyroid tissue.

Time point reported: newly diagnosed GD, antithyroid drugs for less than 3 months. Making the TCR library involved RNA that had been extracted from PBMCs. This clonotype was recorded at least ten times. What it binds is unknown. V shed 5 bases and J 4 bases; nucleotides not matched to a gene: 7. In germline, CDR1 is MDHEN, CDR2 SYDVKM. This CDR3 is 15 amino acids long. These data were also filed under a second study, of T cells in Graves' hyperthyroidism and ophthalmopathy. Turning to that study: Absent ophthalmopathy progression within 18 months defined stable Graves' hyperthyroidism. Patients between 18 and 65 years old had hyperthyroidism, newly diagnosed and lasting under 2 months.

V is TRBV28 and J is TRBJ2-3, with TRBD2 identical over 9 bases. The sequenced sample was peripheral blood mononuclear cells (PBMCs), obtained at new diagnosis, from a patient treated with antithyroid drugs. The source is a woman in her thirties or forties with Graves disease. CDR3 sequence reads: CASSQLAGASDTQYF. CDR3 coding DNA: TGTGCCAGCAGTCAATTAGCGGGGGCATCAGATACGCAGTATTTT.